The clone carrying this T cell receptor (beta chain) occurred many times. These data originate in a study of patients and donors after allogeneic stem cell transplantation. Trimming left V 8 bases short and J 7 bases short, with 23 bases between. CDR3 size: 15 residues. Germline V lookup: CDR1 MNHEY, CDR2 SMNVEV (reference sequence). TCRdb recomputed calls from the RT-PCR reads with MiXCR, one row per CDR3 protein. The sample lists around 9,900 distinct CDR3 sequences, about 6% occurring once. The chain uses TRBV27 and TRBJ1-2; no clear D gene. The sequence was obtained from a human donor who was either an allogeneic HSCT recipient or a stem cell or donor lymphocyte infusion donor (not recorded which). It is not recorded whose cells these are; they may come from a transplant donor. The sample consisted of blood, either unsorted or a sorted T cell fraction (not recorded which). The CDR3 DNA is TGTGCCAGCGACCCCCATTGCCAGGTCCGGTCTGGCTACACCTTC. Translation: CASDPHCQVRSGYTF.